Below are 25 T cell receptor beta chains sequenced from a single sample in a study of shared clonotypes between healthy human individuals. Data came from immunoSEQ multiplex PCR; TCRdb stores just in-frame clones and leaves some out. The sample consists of about 1 million clones, around four fifths of them appearing once. Sequencing was carried out using memory CD4+ T cells sorted from blood. Stated subset: CD45RA-negative fraction. All receptors derive from a man aged 18 to 30 in good health.

This clone occurred once. The chain employs TRBV21-1 and TRBJ2-1; the table calls TRBD2, which could not be checked here. TRBV21-1 is tagged as a pseudogene. The CDR3 extends over 17 amino acids. The CDR3: CASSKERGLGVNNEQFF. The CDR3 DNA follows: TGTGCCAGCAGCAAGGAACGAGGACTAGGGGTGAACAATGAGCAGTTCTTC.

There are a few counts of this clone. The chain is built from TRBV29-1 and TRBJ2-1; 13 nucleotides align to TRBD2. V dropped 7 bases and J dropped 7; count of bases not matched to a gene: 7. Germline V gene sequence: CDR1 SQVTM, CDR2 ANQGSEA. The CDR3 consists of 14 residues. The CDR3 nucleotides are TGCAGCGCGGGGGCACTAGCGGGAGGGAATGAGCAGTTCTTC. This sequence encodes CSAGALAGGNEQFF.

The V call is TRBV4-1, the J call TRBJ1-2, with 7 bases aligning to TRBD1. Germline CDR1 and CDR2: MGHRA and YSYEKL. The CDR3 sequence is 15 residues long. J lost 6 bases, V lost 4 bases, and 11 bases had no gene match. CDR3 region: CASSPGQGGDHGYTF. CDR3 DNA: TGCGCCAGCAGCCCCGGGCAGGGGGGAGATCATGGCTACACCTTC.

This chain uses TRBV7-9 with TRBJ2-3; TRBD1 matches at 7 bases. V dropped 4 bases and J dropped 4; count of bases not matched to a gene: 20. The CDR3 is 19 amino acids. CDR1 SEHNR and CDR2 FQNEAQ come from the germline V gene (reference sequence). The CDR3 DNA sequence: TGTGCCAGCAGCTCTAGAATGGGGTATGACAGGGTTGGCGCAGATACGCAGTATTTT. This gives the protein CASSSRMGYDRVGADTQYF.

For the CDR3, the DNA is TGCGCCAGCAGTCCGGGGACCACGCAGCCCCAGCATTTT. It is translated as CASSPGTTQPQHF. The chain combines TRBV10-1 with TRBJ1-5; tentative D call: TRBD1 (5 bases). CDR3 length: 13 amino acids. V shed 5 bases and J shed 7 bases, with 12 bases lying between them. CDR1 WNHNN and CDR2 SYGVQD come from the germline V gene (reference sequence).

The gene calls are TRBV6-4 and TRBJ2-7; no firm D call. Germline lookup yields CDR1 MRHNA and CDR2 SNTAGT. This CDR3 has 12 residues. V dropped 2 bases and J dropped 1 base, with 3 bases sitting between them. CDR3 DNA: TGTGCCAGCAGTGACCCATCCTACGAGCAGTACTTC. It translates to CASSDPSYEQYF.

This clone has more than one count but fewer than ten. CDR3 in amino acids: CASSDRTSGGTQYF. CDR3 DNA sequence: TGTGCCAGCAGTGATCGGACTAGCGGGGGGACGCAGTATTTT. The rearrangement uses TRBV2 and TRBJ2-3; 14 positions match TRBD2. The V and J ends lost 3 bases and 9 bases, in that order; junction bases with no gene match: 2. CDR3 size: 14 residues. The germline V gene encodes CDR1 SNHLY and CDR2 FYNNEI.

V usage is TRBV5-6 and J usage is TRBJ2-1; 13 bases line up with TRBD2. The germline gives CDR1 SGHDT, CDR2 YYEEEE. There are 15 residues in the CDR3. V was pared by 2 bases and J by 8 bases, with 4 bases of the junction left unmatched. In DNA, the CDR3 is TGTGCCAGCAGCTTCGGGACTAGCGGGACCCATGAGCAGTTCTTC. The encoded protein is CASSFGTSGTHEQFF.

Comment on this clone: A clone one base away is much larger, so this may be a read error. This specimen includes other DNA sequences encoding the same CDR3. CDR3 protein: CATSRDRETQYF. The CDR3 DNA is TGTGCCACCAGCAGAGATCGGGAGACCCAGTACTTC. This chain connects TRBV15 to TRBJ2-5; D gene unclear. Germline CDR1 LNHNV, CDR2 YYDKDF (reference sequence). The CDR3 is made up of 12 amino acids. Trimming left V 0 bases short and J 5 bases short, with 4 bases between.

The CDR3 region is CASSQDQQTLGYGYTF. The CDR3 region has the DNA TGCGCCAGCAGCCAAGATCAGCAGACCCTTGGCTATGGCTACACCTTC. The rearrangement links TRBV4-1 to TRBJ1-2; D remains unclear. Trimming cost V 0 bases and J 4 bases, with 15 bases left between them. This CDR3 contains 16 residues. Germline CDR1 and CDR2: MGHRA and YSYEKL.

The chain recombines TRBV5-1 with TRBJ2-7; the D gene could be TRBD1 or TRBD2 (5 bases each). CDR1 is SGHRS, CDR2 YFSETQ, per germline. The CDR3 extends over 14 amino acids. Trimming cost V 2 bases and J 2 bases, with 11 bases left between them. CDR3 nucleotides: TGCGCCAGCAGCTTACGGGGCTCCCCCTACGAGCAGTACTTC. Amino acids: CASSLRGSPYEQYF.

CDR3 in DNA: TGTGCCAGCAGCTTAGGAAACGGGTATTCACCCCTCCACTTT. It yields the protein CASSLGNGYSPLHF. The chain is built from TRBV11-2 and TRBJ1-6; no reliable D call. V lost 1 base, J lost 8 bases, and 9 bases lay in between. CDR1 and CDR2 from the germline V gene are SGHAT and FQNNGV. The length of the CDR3 is 14 residues.

The V gene is TRBV6-9, the J gene TRBJ2-3; 15 nucleotides line up with TRBD2. The V segment lost 6 bases and the J segment 5 bases; nucleotides outside the gene matches: 15. CDR1 MNHGY and CDR2 SVAAGI come from the germline V gene. The CDR3 has 19 amino acids. CDR3 residues: CASSQIPGLAGGPEDTQYF. The CDR3 DNA is TGTGCCAGCAGCCAGATACCGGGACTAGCGGGAGGTCCCGAAGATACGCAGTATTTT.

In DNA, the CDR3 is TGTGCCAGCGCCGAGGGGGGCGGAGGGGAAGCTTTCTTT. Amino acids: CASAEGGGGEAFF. The chain uses TRBV6-5 and TRBJ1-1, with TRBD1 as a possible D gene (6 bases). This CDR3 contains 13 residues. Trimming left V 8 bases short and J 8 bases short, with 18 bases between. The germline V gene encodes CDR1 MNHEY and CDR2 SVGAGI.

This clone was seen a single time. This chain uses TRBV5-4 with TRBJ2-6; D uncertain. The CDR3 is 14 amino acids. Trimming took 4 bases from V and 7 from J, leaving 12 bases between them. Germline V CDR1 and CDR2: SGHNT, YYREEE (reference sequence). In nucleotides, the CDR3 is TGTGCCAGCAGCATAGACGGCAGAGCCAACGTCCTGACTTTC. Protein sequence: CASSIDGRANVLTF. The entire variable domain, with the rest obtained from reference TRBV5-4 and TRBJ2-6, is as follows: ETGVTQSPTHLIKTRGQQVTLRCSSQSGHNTVSWYQQALGQGPQFIFQYYREEENGRGNFPPRFSGLQFPNYSSELNVNALELDDSALYLCASSIDGRANVLTFGAGSRLTVL.

Concerning this clone itself: The same CDR3 arises from other DNA sequences in this sample as well. The genes are TRBV5-4 and TRBJ2-7; no clear D gene. This CDR3 has 14 residues. With 0 bases removed from V and 0 bases from J, the gap between germline ends came to 7 bases. The germline V gene encodes CDR1 SGHNT and CDR2 YYREEE (reference sequence). CDR3 bases: TGTGCCAGCAGCTTGGACCCGGGCTCCTACGAGCAGTACTTC. Its translation is CASSLDPGSYEQYF.

This rearrangement joins TRBV5-1 to TRBJ1-1; no clear D gene. The CDR3 contains 15 residues. The V and J ends lost 3 bases and 0 bases respectively, with 12 bases between them. Germline CDR1 is SGHRS and CDR2 is YFSETQ. This chain's CDR3 is CASSSNSNLNTEAFF. CDR3 bases: TGCGCCAGCAGCTCAAATTCGAACCTGAACACTGAAGCTTTCTTT.

The chain joins TRBV5-1 to TRBJ2-3, with D tentatively TRBD2 (6 bases). The germline V and J ends were trimmed by 4 bases and 0 bases, with 15 bases remaining between them. CDR3 length equals 16 residues. Germline values: CDR1 SGHRS, CDR2 YFSETQ. The DNA for the CDR3 is TGCGCCAGCAGCCTGGGACTCGGGAAGAGCACAGATACGCAGTATTTT. It translates to CASSLGLGKSTDTQYF.

This chain connects TRBV14 to TRBJ1-2, with D tentatively TRBD1 (5 bases). V lost 0 bases and J lost 4, with 15 bases in between. CDR3 length: 16 amino acids. Germline values: CDR1 SGHDN, CDR2 FVKESK. CDR3 residues: CASSQEGQGPFYGYTF. The CDR3 DNA follows: TGTGCCAGCAGCCAAGAGGGCCAGGGCCCCTTCTATGGCTACACCTTC.

This chain connects TRBV10-1 to TRBJ1-5; 8 bases map to TRBD1. This CDR3 has 15 amino acids. The V gene end was trimmed by 5 bases and the J gene end by 7 bases; junction bases not matched to a gene: 10. The germline gives CDR1 WNHNN, CDR2 SYGVQD (reference sequence). In DNA form, the CDR3 reads TGCGCCAGCAGTTCCAAGGACAGGGCAGGGCAGCCCCAGCATTTT. It specifies CASSSKDRAGQPQHF.

There are a few counts of this clone. The rearrangement links TRBV18 to TRBJ1-4, with D uncertain. Trimming pared 0 bases from V and 7 bases from J, leaving 9 bases between. The CDR3 covers 14 residues. CDR1 is KGHSH and CDR2 is LQKENI in the germline V gene. As DNA, the CDR3 is TGTGCCAGCTCACCACCGAGTGGACCTGAAAAACTGTTTTTT. Its protein is CASSPPSGPEKLFF. Full variable domain (rest looked up from reference TRBV18 and TRBJ1-4): NAGVMQNPRHLVRRRGQEARLRCSPMKGHSHVYWYRQLPEEGLKFMVYLQKENIIDESGMPKERFSAEFPKEGPSILRIQQVVRGDSAAYFCASSPPSGPEKLFFGSGTQLSVL.

The rearrangement joins TRBV19 to TRBJ1-3; D unresolved. Trimming left V 7 bases short and J 0 bases short, with 16 bases between. CDR1 is LNHDA, CDR2 SQIVND, per germline (reference sequence). The CDR3 length is 16 residues. The CDR3 DNA sequence: TGTGCCAGTAAACCGGACGGAAGAGTCTCTGGAAACACCATATATTTT. This encodes CASKPDGRVSGNTIYF.

Concerning this clone itself: Possible read error: a much larger clone is one base away. At the DNA level, this CDR3 is encoded by other sequences in the same sample as well. The chain combines TRBV11-2 with TRBJ2-5, with D perhaps given as TRBD1 or TRBD2 (5 bases each). This CDR3 spans 12 amino acids. Germline-derived CDR1 and CDR2 are SGHAT and FQNNGV. V dropped 5 bases and J dropped 5 bases, with 9 bases sitting between them. The CDR3 coding sequence is TGTGCCAGCAGCCGGGACCGGGAGACCCAGTACTTC. Its translation is CASSRDRETQYF.

The chain combines TRBV2 with TRBJ2-6, with 8 bases identical to TRBD1. Trimming took 6 bases from V and 0 from J; bases not matched to a gene: 4. This CDR3 has 16 amino acids. Germline V lookup: CDR1 SNHLY, CDR2 FYNNEI. CDR3 bases: TGTGCCAGCAGCGGACAGGGCTACTCTGGGGCCAACGTCCTGACTTTC. This sequence encodes CASSGQGYSGANVLTF.

The rearrangement links TRBV2 to TRBJ1-1, with 8 bases fitting TRBD1. Per the germline V gene, CDR1 is SNHLY and CDR2 is FYNNEI. V lost 6 bases, J lost 8 bases, and 11 bases stayed unmatched. The CDR3 covers 14 residues. In DNA form, the CDR3 reads TGTGCCAGCAGAACCCGGACAGGGTATGGAGAAGCTTTCTTT. It codes for CASRTRTGYGEAFF.